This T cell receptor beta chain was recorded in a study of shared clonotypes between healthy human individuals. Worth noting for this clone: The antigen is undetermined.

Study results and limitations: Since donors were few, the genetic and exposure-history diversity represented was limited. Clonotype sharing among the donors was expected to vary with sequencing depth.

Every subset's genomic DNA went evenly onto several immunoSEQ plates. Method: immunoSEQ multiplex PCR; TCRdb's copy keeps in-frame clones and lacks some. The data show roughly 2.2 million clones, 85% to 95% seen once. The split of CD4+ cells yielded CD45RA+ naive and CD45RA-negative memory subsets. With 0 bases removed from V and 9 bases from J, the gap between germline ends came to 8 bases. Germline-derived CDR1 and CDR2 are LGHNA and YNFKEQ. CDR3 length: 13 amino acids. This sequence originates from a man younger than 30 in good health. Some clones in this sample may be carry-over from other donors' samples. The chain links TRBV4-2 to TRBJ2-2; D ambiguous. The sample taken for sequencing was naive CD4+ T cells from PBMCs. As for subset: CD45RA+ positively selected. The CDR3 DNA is TGTGCCAGCAGCCAAGACGGTCCGAGGGAGCTGTTTTTT. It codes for CASSQDGPRELFF.